The 21 T cell receptor beta chains below come from one sample, sequenced in a study of CD4 T cells in relation to SARS-CoV-2 and coronaviruses. Their specific antigens are unknown. Before the COVID-19 pandemic, during about 2011-2018, CD4+ T cells were taken from unexposed donors. The cells were cultured for less than twelve days before CD4+ T cells were isolated. The protocol was immunoSEQ multiplex PCR, while the TCRdb copy is restricted to in-frame clones and leaves out a portion. The sample lists around 28,000 clones, around two thirds seen once, with approximately 24% in the top ten. Sequencing was carried out using CD4+ T cells from PBMCs, cultured in vitro. The receptors were gathered from a human donor in good health.

J is TRBJ2-4 and V is TRBV7-2, with D maybe TRBD2 (6 bases). V gave up 3 bases and J gave up 8 bases, with 8 bases separating them. This CDR3 is built from 12 residues. Germline loops: CDR1 SGHTA, CDR2 FQGNSA. The CDR3 protein is CASSFPGDIQYF. CDR3 DNA sequence: TGTGCCAGCAGCTTCCCGGGGGACATTCAGTACTTC.

This chain joins TRBV5-4 and TRBJ1-1; D gene ambiguous. V was trimmed by 4 bases and J by 10 bases, leaving 20 bases between them. Germline V gene sequence: CDR1 SGHNT, CDR2 YYREEE (reference sequence). The CDR3 runs to 14 residues. The CDR3 bases are TGTGCCAGCAGCACTGGGAAAAGAGTCGATGGAGCTTTCTTT. It specifies CASSTGKRVDGAFF.

This sequence joins TRBV24-1 and TRBJ1-5; tentatively, D is TRBD1 (5 bases). V shed 5 bases and J shed 3 bases, with 7 bases lying between them. The germline V gene encodes CDR1 KGHDR and CDR2 SFDVKD. CDR3 length equals 13 residues. CDR3 nucleotides: TGTGCCACCAGTGGGGGCAACAATCAGCCCCAGCATTTT. This translates into CATSGGNNQPQHF.

The CDR3 spells CAISKDSPGQLGNTIYF. The CDR3 bases are TGTGCCATCAGCAAAGACAGCCCGGGACAGTTGGGAAACACCATATATTTT. The V and J genes are TRBV10-3 and TRBJ1-3; 7 positions match TRBD1. The CDR3 is 17 amino acids. CDR1 is ENHRY, CDR2 SYGVKD, per germline. Trimming cost V 6 bases and J 4 bases; bases outside gene matches: 15.

The rearrangement links TRBV24-1 to TRBJ2-1; no firm D call. The length of the CDR3 is 11 residues. CDR1 is KGHDR, CDR2 SFDVKD, per germline. V lost 6 bases and J lost 12, with 11 bases in between. The CDR3 bases are TGTGCCACCAGTTCTATAATAACGCAGTTCTTC. This gives the protein CATSSIITQFF.

The chain combines TRBV5-1 with TRBJ1-1; D remains unclear. The CDR3 consists of 13 residues. From germline, CDR1 is SGHRS and CDR2 YFSETQ. V dropped 7 bases and J dropped 3 bases, with 13 bases sitting between them. CDR3 protein: CASSRSADTEAFF. The CDR3 nucleotides read TGCGCCAGCTCACGAAGCGCGGACACTGAAGCTTTCTTT. Looking up the rest from reference TRBV5-1 and TRBJ1-1 gives the full variable domain: KAGVTQTPRYLIKTRGQQVTLSCSPISGHRSVSWYQQTPGQGLQFLFEYFSETQRNKGNFPGRFSGRQFSNSRSEMNVSTLELGDSALYLCASSRSADTEAFFGQGTRLTVV.

The chain has TRBV7-9 and TRBJ1-5; D perhaps matches TRBD1 (6 bases). V was cut by 6 bases and J by 5 bases, with 11 bases left in between. Germline V CDR1 and CDR2: SEHNR, FQNEAQ (reference sequence). The CDR3 contains 13 residues. For the CDR3, the DNA is TGTGCCAGCAGTTCAGGGGACGATCAGCCCCAGCATTTT. It translates to CASSSGDDQPQHF.

A few counts support this clone. V and J are TRBV19 and TRBJ1-1; D gene ambiguous. The V end lost 1 base, the J end lost 0 bases, and 15 bases lay between the germline ends. The CDR3 has 17 residues. The germline V gene encodes CDR1 LNHDA and CDR2 SQIVND (reference sequence). CDR3 loop: CASSIGAARTLNTEAFF. The CDR3, as DNA: TGTGCCAGTAGTATAGGGGCGGCCAGGACTTTGAACACTGAAGCTTTCTTT.

This chain joins TRBV2 and TRBJ1-3; D is undetermined. The CDR3 loop spans 15 amino acids. The ends were cut back, 0 bases at V and 2 bases at J, with 8 bases in the middle. Germline-derived CDR1 and CDR2 are SNHLY and FYNNEI. CDR3: CASSEARSAGNTIYF. CDR3 coding DNA: TGTGCCAGCAGTGAAGCGAGGTCAGCTGGAAACACCATATATTTT.

On this clone: Other DNA variants within this sample encode the same CDR3. The CDR3 is CASSPAGDDSPLHF. As DNA, the CDR3 is TGTGCCAGCTCCCCCGCCGGAGACGACTCACCCCTCCACTTT. The chain carries TRBV18 and TRBJ1-6; D is undetermined. Trimming left V 6 bases short and J 10 bases short, with 16 bases between. The CDR3 contains 14 residues. Looked up from germline, CDR1 is KGHSH and CDR2 is LQKENI.

This sequence joins TRBV6-5 and TRBJ2-7, with D possibly matching TRBD1 (6 bases). The CDR3 has 13 residues. V shed 6 bases and J shed 11 bases, with 20 bases lying between them. The germline V gene encodes CDR1 MNHEY and CDR2 SVGAGI. This CDR3 reads CASRPFGTLGEYF. The CDR3 nucleotides are TGTGCCAGCAGACCTTTTGGGACATTGGGCGAGTACTTC.

The V gene is TRBV7-9, the J gene TRBJ1-3, with TRBD1 as a possible D gene (5 bases). Germline assignment: CDR1 SEHNR and CDR2 FQNEAQ (reference sequence). Trimming cost V 1 base and J 4 bases, with 14 bases left between them. The CDR3 contains 16 residues. CDR3 residues: CASSLVSGTVGNTIYF. CDR3 bases: TGTGCCAGCAGCTTAGTTTCGGGGACTGTGGGAAACACCATATATTTT.

J is TRBJ2-1 and V is TRBV5-1, with D perhaps assigned TRBD1 or TRBD2 (6 bases each). With 8 bases removed from V and 5 bases from J, the gap between germline ends came to 20 bases. The CDR3 totals 15 residues. Germline-derived CDR1 and CDR2 are SGHRS and YFSETQ. The CDR3 DNA follows: TGCGCCAGAGGGGGGTGGAGGGAGTCGGACAATGAGCAGTTCTTC. Its translation: CARGGWRESDNEQFF.

This clone was observed a few times. The chain recombines TRBV4-1 with TRBJ2-7; no clear D. CDR1 MGHRA and CDR2 YSYEKL come from the germline V gene. Trimming pared 4 bases from V and 9 bases from J, leaving 19 bases between. CDR3 length equals 14 residues. The CDR3 here is CASSRELHPSRQYF. Written as DNA, the CDR3 is TGCGCCAGCAGCCGAGAGCTTCACCCATCTAGGCAGTACTTC.

This clone was seen a handful of times. The CDR3 is CASSQVSGQGNTGELFF. CDR3 in DNA: TGCGCCAGCAGCCAAGTTTCGGGACAGGGGAACACCGGGGAGCTGTTTTTT. The chain carries TRBV4-1 and TRBJ2-2; 9 bases line up with TRBD1. Trimming cost V 1 base and J 1 base; bases outside gene matches: 4. Looked up from germline, CDR1 is MGHRA and CDR2 is YSYEKL. This CDR3 region has 17 residues.

The gene calls are TRBV5-4 and TRBJ2-7; TRBD2 agrees at 7 bases. This CDR3 has 17 residues. J lost 0 bases, V lost 1 base, and 10 bases had no gene match. The germline V gene encodes CDR1 SGHNT and CDR2 YYREEE (reference sequence). The CDR3 sequence: CASSLTIRTSASYEQYF. CDR3 DNA sequence: TGTGCCAGCAGCTTGACCATAAGAACTAGCGCCTCCTACGAGCAGTACTTC.

J is TRBJ2-7 and V is TRBV12-3 or TRBV12-4; tentatively, D is TRBD2 (7 bases). V gave up 6 bases and J gave up 8 bases, with 17 bases separating them. The CDR3 totals 13 residues. As DNA, the CDR3 is TGTGCCAGCAGACCGGGGGGCGTCTCCAAGCAGTACTTC. Protein: CASRPGGVSKQYF.

The chain has TRBV6-5 and TRBJ1-1; D is ambiguous. The V gene lost 6 bases and the J gene lost 7 bases, with 12 bases spanning the gap. Germline V gives CDR1 MNHEY, CDR2 SVGAGI. The length of the CDR3 is 12 residues. CDR3 DNA: TGTGCCAGCAGCTCCGAGTTGGGTGAAGCTTTCTTT. This codes for CASSSELGEAFF.

The V call is TRBV18, the J call TRBJ2-7, with unresolved D. The CDR3 is 14 amino acids. CDR1 is KGHSH, CDR2 LQKENI, per germline. The V end was cut by 0 bases, the J end by 6 bases, with 12 bases between. The CDR3 DNA is TGTGCCAGCTCACCACCGTCTCCCTCAGGCGAGCAGTACTTC. Amino acids: CASSPPSPSGEQYF.

CDR3 amino acids: CASSTRGEPQHF. CDR3 coding DNA: TGTGCCAGCAGCACAAGGGGGGAGCCCCAGCATTTT. J is TRBJ1-5 and V is TRBV6-5; maybe TRBD1 (6 bases). The CDR3 loop spans 12 amino acids. Trimming shortened V by 6 bases and J by 8 bases, and 11 bases separated the two germline ends. The germline V gene encodes CDR1 MNHEY and CDR2 SVGAGI.

The chain carries TRBV11-3 and TRBJ2-1, with D possibly being TRBD1 or TRBD2 (6 bases each). CDR1 is SGHNT and CDR2 is YENEEA in the germline V gene. This CDR3 has 14 residues. The V end was cut by 5 bases, the J end by 7 bases, with 15 bases between. The CDR3 here is CASSREGGRNEQFF. The DNA of the CDR3 is TGTGCCAGCAGCCGTGAGGGGGGCCGGAATGAGCAGTTCTTC.